This T cell receptor beta chain originates from a study of blood T cell repertoires in COVID-19. Germline CDR1 LGHNA, CDR2 YNFKEQ. Losses at the gene ends were 0 bases for V and 0 bases for J; bases not matched to a gene: 7. The CDR3 covers 17 residues. Measured with immunoSEQ multiplex PCR; TCRdb has only the in-frame clones, and not every one. Of around 700,000 clones in the sample, 85% to 90% are singletons; the top ten hold under 0.3%. The rearrangement joins TRBV4-2 to TRBJ2-5; 7 nucleotides line up with TRBD2. The specimen sequenced was peripheral blood. The TCR sequence derives from a young woman with acute or convalescent COVID-19. The DNA of the CDR3 is TGTGCCAGCAGCCAAGAGTTGCGGGGGTACTACCAAGAGACCCAGTACTTC. This gives the protein CASSQELRGYYQETQYF.